Reported below is one T cell receptor beta chain. The data belong to a study of blood T cell repertoires in COVID-19. For the study at large: Acute-phase and convalescent COVID-19 samples originated in the United States, Italy and Spain. T cells, B-cell-depleted T cells, or PBMCs supplied cDNA or gDNA.

Deletions cut 2 bases from V and 3 bases from J, with 11 bases between. Germline values: CDR1 MNHEY, CDR2 SMNVEV (reference sequence). The CDR3 contains 14 residues. In the authors' methods: Nucleated cell number was recorded as an estimate derived from reference gene primer amplification. Produced via immunoSEQ multiplex PCR; TCRdb's table is partial and in-frame only. V, J and clone size are taken as reported in that table, and D and trimming were inferred from the DNA itself. The data hold 65,000 to 70,000 clones, with approximately 79% observed a single time. Sample: peripheral blood. The chain links TRBV27 to TRBJ2-7; a possible D gene is TRBD2 (5 bases). The sequence was collected from a woman aged 60-75 years with acute or convalescent COVID-19. CDR3 bases: TGTGCCAGCAGTTTAGCAGCGGATCTCTACGAGCAGTACTTC. Its protein product is CASSLAADLYEQYF.